A single sample gave rise to the 21 T cell receptor beta chains below, sequenced in a study of CD8+CD57+ T cells in acquired aplastic anemia. Genomic DNA templated the TCR beta VDJ and CDR3 profiling. TCRdb analysed the reads with MiXCR anew, one entry per CDR3 protein. This table has approximately 380,000 distinct CDR3 sequences, around 72% appearing once. The sequenced sample consisted of sorted CD4+, CD8+, or CD8+CD57+ T cells (not recorded which) from PBMCs. These receptors were taken from a human donor in good health, serving as a control.

This chain joins TRBV7-2 and TRBJ1-3; D is perhaps TRBD1 (5 bases). Germline loops: CDR1 SGHTA, CDR2 FQGNSA. Trimming removed 2 bases at V and 12 bases at J, with 17 bases between. CDR3 length: 14 amino acids. This chain's CDR3 is CASSLQGVGSNIYF. The CDR3 DNA reads as TGTGCCAGCAGCTTACAGGGTGTGGGAAGCAACATATATTTT.

As regards this clonotype: An end of the junction differs from the germline gene, which may be a read error. This chain connects TRBV7-2 to TRBJ2-7; TRBD2 agrees at 10 bases. The CDR3 length is 16 residues. CDR1 SGHTA and CDR2 FQGNSA come from the germline V gene. The CDR3: CASSLALAGVRYEQYF. The CDR3 DNA sequence: TGTGCTAGCAGCTTAGCCCTAGCGGGGGTTAGGTACGAGCAGTACTTC.

J is TRBJ2-7 and V is TRBV12-3 or TRBV12-4; D is tentatively TRBD1 or TRBD2 (5 bases each). The CDR3 is 17 residues long. The V end was cut by 11 bases, the J end by 3 bases, with 29 bases between. The chain's CDR3 is CAPDAGTDPPKLYEQYF. In DNA form, the CDR3 reads TGTGCCCCCGATGCCGGGACGGACCCCCCGAAGCTCTACGAGCAGTACTTC.

About this clonotype: A read error may be the cause here, since a much bigger clone is one base away. J is TRBJ1-1 and V is TRBV12-3 or TRBV12-4; D might be TRBD1 (5 bases). The CDR3 runs 15 residues. The ends were cut back, 5 bases at V and 2 bases at J, with 15 bases in the middle. CDR3 region: CASSPGSRKNTEAFF. In DNA, the CDR3 is TGTGCCAGCAGTCCAGGGTCACGAAAAAACACTGAAGCTTTCTTT.

The V gene is TRBV7-6, the J gene TRBJ1-6; D possibly corresponds to TRBD1 (6 bases). Germline V lookup: CDR1 SGHVS, CDR2 FNYEAQ. CDR3 size: 15 residues. Trimming shortened V by 6 bases and J by 17 bases, and 26 bases separated the two germline ends. The CDR3 DNA sequence: TGTGCCAGCAGTTCAGGACAGCGGCGCAATGAGCAGTTCCACTTT. Translating it yields CASSSGQRRNEQFHF.

This clonotype was detected many times. The rearrangement links TRBV14 to TRBJ2-6, with a possible D match to TRBD1 (5 bases). The CDR3 is made up of 16 amino acids. Per the germline V gene, CDR1 is SGHDN and CDR2 is FVKESK. The V gene lost 0 bases and the J gene lost 4 bases, with 10 bases spanning the gap. CDR3 amino acids: CASSQETRAGANVLTF. For the CDR3, the DNA is TGTGCCAGCAGCCAAGAAACCAGGGCCGGGGCCAACGTCCTGACTTTC.

In its sample, this clonotype was seen a few times. The chain couples TRBV10-3 to TRBJ1-2; unclear D gene. Trimming cost V 2 bases and J 6 bases, with 10 bases left between them. This CDR3 spans 13 amino acids. Germline-derived CDR1 and CDR2 are ENHRY and SYGVKD. The CDR3 sequence is CAISEDKLDGYTF. CDR3 coding DNA: TGTGCCATCAGTGAGGACAAGCTTGATGGCTACACCTTC.

As for this clonotype: At one end the junction does not follow the germline gene, possibly because of a read error. The gene calls are TRBV7-2 and TRBJ2-2, with 8 bases lining up with TRBD1. There are 15 residues in the CDR3. The germline V gene has CDR1 SGHTA and CDR2 FQGNSA. CDR3 DNA: TGTGCCAGCAGCTTACCGGGGACAGGAGCCGGTGAGCAGTTTTTT. This gives the protein CASSLPGTGAGEQFF.

V usage is TRBV2 and J usage is TRBJ1-1; 8 bases map to TRBD1. Per the germline V gene, CDR1 is SNHLY and CDR2 is FYNNEI. J lost 1 base, V lost 4 bases, and 2 bases had no gene match. The CDR3 spans 14 residues. CDR3 sequence reads: CASSAGTGNTEAFF. As DNA, the CDR3 is TGTGCCAGCAGTGCCGGGACAGGGAACACTGAAGCTTTCTTT.

The rearrangement joins TRBV7-3 to TRBJ2-5, with 10 bases aligning to TRBD2. There are 16 residues in the CDR3. V was clipped by 5 bases and J by 2 bases; unmatched bases: 8. Germline values: CDR1 SGHTA, CDR2 FQGTGA. CDR3 amino acids: CASSPGAGGGQETQYF. The CDR3 DNA follows: TGTGCCAGCAGCCCGGGAGCGGGGGGGGGTCAAGAGACCCAGTACTTC.

The chain couples TRBV4-1 to TRBJ2-3, with 7 bases fitting TRBD1. J lost 5 bases, V lost 0 bases, and 8 bases had no gene match. Germline lookup yields CDR1 MGHRA and CDR2 YSYEKL. This CDR3 contains 16 residues. CDR3 nucleotides: TGCGCCAGCAGCCAAGATCCGACAGGGAGTGGAGATACGCAGTATTTT. Translating it yields CASSQDPTGSGDTQYF.

The chain couples TRBV2 to TRBJ2-5; D unclear. The CDR3 consists of 16 residues. CDR1 is SNHLY and CDR2 is FYNNEI in the germline V gene. V shed 6 bases and J shed 2 bases, with 19 bases lying between them. In DNA, the CDR3 is TGTGCCAGCAGCGAAATAACGCGGAGAGATCAAGAGACCCAGTACTTC. Translating it yields CASSEITRRDQETQYF.

On this clonotype itself: An end of the junction differs from the germline gene, which may be a read error. The chain joins TRBV7-2 to TRBJ1-6, with D perhaps matching TRBD1 (5 bases). The germline gives CDR1 SGHTA, CDR2 FQGNSA. CDR3 length: 14 residues. DNA for the CDR3: TGTGCCAGCAGCTCGGGAGGGGCGAATCCACCCCACCACTTT. It codes for CASSSGGANPPHHF. The entire variable domain, with the rest obtained from reference TRBV7-2 and TRBJ1-6, is as follows: GAGVSQSPSNKVTEKGKDVELRCDPISGHTALYWYRQSLGQGLEFLIYFQGNSAPDKSGLPSDRFSAERTGGSVSTLTIQRTQQEDSAVYLCASSSGGANPPHHFGNGTRLTVT.

The chain combines TRBV10-3 with TRBJ2-1; 10 nucleotides line up with TRBD2. The germline gives CDR1 ENHRY, CDR2 SYGVKD. This CDR3 is built from 16 residues. Unmatched junction bases numbered 11, after V lost 2 bases and J lost 10 bases. CDR3: CAISEAVAGGIKEQFF. The DNA of the CDR3 is TGTGCCATCAGTGAGGCCGTAGCGGGGGGTATAAAGGAGCAGTTCTTC.

This clonotype was seen repeatedly, ten times or more. The rearrangement uses TRBV2 and TRBJ1-1; a possible D gene is TRBD1 (5 bases). The ends were cut back, 4 bases at V and 5 bases at J, with 11 bases in the middle. The germline gives CDR1 SNHLY, CDR2 FYNNEI. CDR3 length: 13 residues. CDR3 sequence reads: CASSGQGRTEAFF. CDR3 sequence (DNA): TGTGCCAGCAGTGGTCAGGGTCGAACTGAAGCTTTCTTT.

This clonotype was counted at least ten times. The chain uses TRBV20-1 and TRBJ1-1; the D gene is possibly TRBD1 (6 bases). Germline CDR1 and CDR2: DFQATT and SNEGSKA (reference sequence). The V and J ends lost 0 bases and 3 bases respectively, with 14 bases between them. The CDR3 spans 15 residues. The CDR3 sequence is CSARDTGAGYTEAFF. In DNA, the CDR3 is TGCAGTGCTAGAGATACGGGGGCTGGGTACACTGAAGCTTTCTTT.

In DNA form, the CDR3 reads TGCAGTGTTGGGACAGGGGGGTCCTACGAGCAGTACTTC. It codes for CSVGTGGSYEQYF. The genes are TRBV20-1 and TRBJ2-7, with TRBD1 matching over 11 bases. The CDR3 covers 13 residues. Looked up from germline, CDR1 is DFQATT and CDR2 is SNEGSKA (reference sequence). V lost 7 bases to trimming and J lost 1 base; unmatched junction nucleotides: 3.

This chain links TRBV20-1 with TRBJ1-1, with a weak D call TRBD1 (5 bases). The germline V gene encodes CDR1 DFQATT and CDR2 SNEGSKA (reference sequence). The CDR3 spans 15 residues. V lost 6 bases to trimming and J lost 4 bases, with 21 bases between them. The CDR3 protein is CSAAPGRTGGTEAFF. The DNA of the CDR3 is TGCAGTGCAGCTCCCGGGAGGACGGGGGGCACTGAAGCTTTCTTT.

V usage is TRBV20-1 and J usage is TRBJ2-5, with 10 bases lining up with TRBD2. Germline loops: CDR1 DFQATT, CDR2 SNEGSKA (reference sequence). J gave up 1 base and V 0 bases, and 14 bases lay outside the gene matches. The CDR3 runs to 19 residues. The CDR3: CSARDFTSGAQTLQETQYF. CDR3 coding DNA: TGCAGTGCTAGAGATTTTACTAGCGGGGCACAAACCCTCCAAGAGACCCAGTACTTC.

This chain uses TRBV6-6 with TRBJ2-3; 11 bases map to TRBD2. Trimming at V came to 9 bases and at J to 5 bases, leaving 7 bases not matched to a gene. The germline V gene encodes CDR1 MNHNY and CDR2 SVGAGI (reference sequence). The CDR3 runs 14 residues. CDR3 sequence reads: CASLSGGAVDTQYF. CDR3 DNA: TGTGCCAGTCTTAGCGGGGGGGCGGTAGATACGCAGTATTTT.

The chain recombines TRBV3-1 with TRBJ2-4; 10 bases map to TRBD1. Unmatched junction bases numbered 4, after V lost 3 bases and J lost 8 bases. The germline V gene encodes CDR1 LGHDT and CDR2 YNNKEL (reference sequence). CDR3 length: 14 amino acids. The CDR3 DNA follows: TGTGCCAGCAGCCATTTCGACAGGGGGCACATTCAGTACTTC. Amino acid sequence: CASSHFDRGHIQYF.